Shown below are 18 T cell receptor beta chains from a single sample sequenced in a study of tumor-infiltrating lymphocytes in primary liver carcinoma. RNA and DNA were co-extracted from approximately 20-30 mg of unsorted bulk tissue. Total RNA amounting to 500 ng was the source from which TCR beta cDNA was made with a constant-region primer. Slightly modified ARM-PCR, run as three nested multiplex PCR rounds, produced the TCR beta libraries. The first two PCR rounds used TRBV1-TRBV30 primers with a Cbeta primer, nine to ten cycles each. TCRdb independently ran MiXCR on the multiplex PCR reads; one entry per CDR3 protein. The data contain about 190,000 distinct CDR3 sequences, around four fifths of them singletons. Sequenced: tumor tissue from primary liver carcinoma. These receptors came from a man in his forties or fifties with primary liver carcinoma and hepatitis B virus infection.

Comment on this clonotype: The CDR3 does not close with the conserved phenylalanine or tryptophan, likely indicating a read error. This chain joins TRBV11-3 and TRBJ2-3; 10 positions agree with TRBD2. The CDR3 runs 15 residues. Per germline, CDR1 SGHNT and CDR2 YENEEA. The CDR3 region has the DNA TGTGCCAGCAGCTTTAGCGGGAGGTGGACAGATACACAGTATATT. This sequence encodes CASSFSGRWTDTQYI.

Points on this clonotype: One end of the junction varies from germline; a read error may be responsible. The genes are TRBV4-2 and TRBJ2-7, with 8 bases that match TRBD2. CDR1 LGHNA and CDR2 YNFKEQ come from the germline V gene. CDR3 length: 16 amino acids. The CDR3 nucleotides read TGTGCTAGCAGCCGAGATAGGGCTAGCGGGTACTACGAGCAGTACTTC. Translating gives CASSRDRASGYYEQYF.

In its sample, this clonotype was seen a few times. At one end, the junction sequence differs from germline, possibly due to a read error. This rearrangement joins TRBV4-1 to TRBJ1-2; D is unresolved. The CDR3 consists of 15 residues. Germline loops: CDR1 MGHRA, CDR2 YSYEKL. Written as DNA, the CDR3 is TGCGCCAGCATCCAAGATAAGGGAGTCAACTATGGCTACACCTTC. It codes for CASIQDKGVNYGYTF.

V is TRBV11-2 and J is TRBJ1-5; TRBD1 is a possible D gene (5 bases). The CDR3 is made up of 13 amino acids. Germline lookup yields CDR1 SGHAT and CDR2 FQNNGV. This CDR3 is CTNSLRGDQPQHF. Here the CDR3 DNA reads TGTACCAACAGCTTAAGGGGCGACCAGCCCCAGCATTTT.

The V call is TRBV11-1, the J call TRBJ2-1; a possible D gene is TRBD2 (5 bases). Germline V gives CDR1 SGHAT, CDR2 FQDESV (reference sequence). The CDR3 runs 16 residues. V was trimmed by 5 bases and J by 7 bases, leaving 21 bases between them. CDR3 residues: CASSIGELRFYNEQFF. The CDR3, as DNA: TGTGCCAGCAGCATCGGGGAACTCCGATTCTATAATGAGCAGTTCTTC.

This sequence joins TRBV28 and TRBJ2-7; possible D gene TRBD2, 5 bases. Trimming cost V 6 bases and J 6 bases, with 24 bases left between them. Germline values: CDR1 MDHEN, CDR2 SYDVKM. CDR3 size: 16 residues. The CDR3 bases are TGTGCCAGCAGCACCCTCTTAGGGAGAAGCATGCGCGAGCAGTACTTC. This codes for CASSTLLGRSMREQYF.

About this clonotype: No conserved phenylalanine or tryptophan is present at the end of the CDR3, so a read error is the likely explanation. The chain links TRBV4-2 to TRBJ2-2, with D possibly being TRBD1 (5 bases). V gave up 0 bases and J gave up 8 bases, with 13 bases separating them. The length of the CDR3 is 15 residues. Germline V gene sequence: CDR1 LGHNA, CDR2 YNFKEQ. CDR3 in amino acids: CASSQDPAGQGELFL. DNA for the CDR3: TGTGCCAGCAGCCAAGATCCGGCAGGGCAAGGGGAGCTGTTTTTA.

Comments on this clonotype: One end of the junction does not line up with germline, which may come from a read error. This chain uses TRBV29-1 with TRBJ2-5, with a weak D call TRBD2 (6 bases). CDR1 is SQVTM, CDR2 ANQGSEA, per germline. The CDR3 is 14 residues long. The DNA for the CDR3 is TGCAGCTACCACGTCGGGGCGGGGCAAGGGACCCAGTACTTC. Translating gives CSYHVGAGQGTQYF.

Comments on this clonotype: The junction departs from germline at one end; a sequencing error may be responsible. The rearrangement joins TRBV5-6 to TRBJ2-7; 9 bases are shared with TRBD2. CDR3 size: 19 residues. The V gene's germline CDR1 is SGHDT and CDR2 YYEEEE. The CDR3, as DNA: TGTGCCAACAGCTTGGCCGGGGGTAGCGGGAGTACCAACTCCTACGAGCAGTACTTC. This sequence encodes CANSLAGGSGSTNSYEQYF.

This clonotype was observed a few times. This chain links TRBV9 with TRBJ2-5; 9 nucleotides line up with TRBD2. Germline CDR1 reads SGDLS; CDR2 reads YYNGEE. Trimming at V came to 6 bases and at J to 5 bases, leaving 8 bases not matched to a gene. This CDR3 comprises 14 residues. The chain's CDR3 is CASNSGRGQETQYF. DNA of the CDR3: TGTGCCAGCAATAGCGGGAGAGGACAGGAGACCCAGTACTTC.

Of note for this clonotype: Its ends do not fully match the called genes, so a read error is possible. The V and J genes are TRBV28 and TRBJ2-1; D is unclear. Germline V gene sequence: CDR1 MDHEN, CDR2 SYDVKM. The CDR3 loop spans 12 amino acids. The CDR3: CARSFELNKQLF. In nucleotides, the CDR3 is TGTGCCAGGAGTTTTGAACTGAATAAGCAGTTATTC.

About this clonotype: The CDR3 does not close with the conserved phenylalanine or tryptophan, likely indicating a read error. The chain's CDR3 is CASSSERTDETQYL. CDR3 in DNA: TGTGCCAGCAGTTCAGAGCGTACCGATGAGACCCAGTACTTG. The V call is TRBV12-3 or TRBV12-4, the J call TRBJ2-5, with D hard to call. The CDR3 is made up of 14 amino acids. Trimming shortened V by 4 bases and J by 5 bases, and 14 bases separated the two germline ends.

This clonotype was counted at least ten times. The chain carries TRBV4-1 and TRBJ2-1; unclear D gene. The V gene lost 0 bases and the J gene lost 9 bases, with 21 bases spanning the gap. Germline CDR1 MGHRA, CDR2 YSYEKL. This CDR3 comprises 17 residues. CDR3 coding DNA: TGCGCCAGCAGCCAAGATCAAGGCAGGAACCCCTCTCGTGAGCAGTTCTTC. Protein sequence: CASSQDQGRNPSREQFF.

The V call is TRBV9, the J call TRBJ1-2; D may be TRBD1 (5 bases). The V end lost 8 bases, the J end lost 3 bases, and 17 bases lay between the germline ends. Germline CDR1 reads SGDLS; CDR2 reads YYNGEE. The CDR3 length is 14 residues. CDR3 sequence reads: CASSPEDNHYGYTF. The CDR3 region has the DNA TGTGCCAGTAGCCCCGAGGACAATCACTATGGCTACACCTTC.

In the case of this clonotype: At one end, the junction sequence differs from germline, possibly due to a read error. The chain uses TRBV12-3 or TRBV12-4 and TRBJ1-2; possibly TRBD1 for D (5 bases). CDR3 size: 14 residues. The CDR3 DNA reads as TGTGCCAGCACTTTAAGGGGCGTCGACTATGGCTACACTTTT. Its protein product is CASTLRGVDYGYTF.

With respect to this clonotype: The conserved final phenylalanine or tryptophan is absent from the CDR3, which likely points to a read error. In DNA form, the CDR3 reads TGTGCCAGCATTATAAGCGGGGCTGGGACACCCCTCCACGTT. Residues: CASIISGAGTPLHV. This chain links TRBV12-3 or TRBV12-4 with TRBJ1-6, with a tentative D call TRBD1 (5 bases). The CDR3 loop spans 14 amino acids. Between the trimmed V and J ends, which lost 7 bases and 11 bases, there was a span of 18 bases.

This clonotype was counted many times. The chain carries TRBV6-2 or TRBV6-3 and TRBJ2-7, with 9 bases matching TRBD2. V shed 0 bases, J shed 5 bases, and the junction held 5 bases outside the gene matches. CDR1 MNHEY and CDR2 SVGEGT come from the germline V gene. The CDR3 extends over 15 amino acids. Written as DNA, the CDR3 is TGTGCCAGCAGTTACTCGGCGGGAGGGCAGAACGAGCAGTACTTC. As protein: CASSYSAGGQNEQYF.

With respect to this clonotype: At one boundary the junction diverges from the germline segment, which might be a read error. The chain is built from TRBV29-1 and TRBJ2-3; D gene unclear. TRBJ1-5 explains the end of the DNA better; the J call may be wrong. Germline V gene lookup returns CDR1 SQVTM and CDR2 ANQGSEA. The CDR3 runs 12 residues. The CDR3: CNVSDNTDTQHF. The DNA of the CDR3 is TGCAACGTTTCCGACAACACAGATACGCAGCATTTT.